These 19 T cell receptor beta chains share one sample of origin, sequenced in a study of cytomegalovirus exposure and HLA in healthy donors. The primer mix had 60 Vbeta and 13 Jbeta primers. The method was immunoSEQ multiplex PCR; TCRdb's version includes in-frame clones alone and lacks a portion of them. The sample contains fewer than 120,000 clones, about 80% of which appear only once. The sequenced material came from PBMCs. Source of these receptors: a woman in her sixties or seventies in good health and CMV-seropositive.

The rearrangement joins TRBV6-6 to TRBJ2-5; 9 bases fit TRBD1. The end of the DNA is better explained by TRBJ2-7, so the J call may be wrong. Germline CDR1 reads MNHNY; CDR2 reads SVGAGI (reference sequence). The CDR3 contains 14 residues. CDR3 protein: CASRPGQGTYEQYF. CDR3 nucleotide sequence: TGTGCCAGCAGGCCGGGACAGGGAACCTACGAGCAGTACTTC.

J is TRBJ2-7 and V is TRBV27, with a possible D match to TRBD1 (5 bases). In germline, CDR1 is MNHEY, CDR2 SMNVEV (reference sequence). The CDR3 totals 15 residues. The germline V and J ends were trimmed by 0 bases and 0 bases, with 9 bases remaining between them. DNA of the CDR3: TGTGCCAGCAGTTTATCGGGGCTAGGCTCCTACGAGCAGTACTTC. It is translated as CASSLSGLGSYEQYF.

Here the CDR3 reads CASNRLAGGTDTQYF. CDR3 sequence (DNA): TGTGCCAGCAATAGACTAGCGGGAGGCACAGATACGCAGTATTTT. The chain employs TRBV2 and TRBJ2-3, with 12 positions matching TRBD2. J was trimmed by 1 base and V by 7 bases; bases with no gene match: 3. CDR1 is SNHLY, CDR2 FYNNEI, per germline. CDR3 length equals 15 residues.

The rearrangement joins TRBV18 to TRBJ1-2; maybe TRBD1 (6 bases). Germline V CDR1 and CDR2: KGHSH, LQKENI. Trimming removed 8 bases from V and 2 bases from J, with 15 bases in between. The CDR3 runs to 14 residues. The CDR3 DNA is TGTGCCAGCACGCCTATGCAGGGGAACTATGGCTACACCTTC. Protein sequence: CASTPMQGNYGYTF.

V is TRBV10-3 and J is TRBJ2-7; 9 positions agree with TRBD1. Germline V gene data show CDR1 as ENHRY and CDR2 as SYGVKD. This CDR3 has 13 amino acids. The J segment lost 7 bases and the V segment lost 6 bases, leaving 7 bases of the junction unmatched. CDR3 DNA: TGTGCCATCAGGGACAGGGGAGTAGGAGAGCAGTACTTC. It codes for CAIRDRGVGEQYF.

The chain couples TRBV5-1 to TRBJ2-1; 14 bases match TRBD2. This CDR3 comprises 15 residues. Germline trimming cut 4 bases from V and 8 bases from J; bases unmatched to any gene: 5. Germline V gene lookup returns CDR1 SGHRS and CDR2 YFSETQ. This chain's CDR3 is CASSQGLAGVHEQFF. In DNA form, the CDR3 reads TGCGCCAGCAGCCAGGGACTAGCGGGAGTACATGAGCAGTTCTTC.

Only one count was recorded for this clone. The chain links TRBV19 to TRBJ1-5; 7 nucleotides align to TRBD1. Unmatched junction bases numbered 12, after V lost 10 bases and J lost 0 bases. The CDR3 is 16 residues long. Germline V gene lookup returns CDR1 LNHDA and CDR2 SQIVND (reference sequence). Written as DNA, the CDR3 is TGTGCCACCTCCGGGACAGCATCCCCTAGCAATCAGCCCCAGCATTTT. It specifies CATSGTASPSNQPQHF.

The chain has TRBV27 and TRBJ1-1; TRBD1 aligns across 12 bases. Looked up from germline, CDR1 is MNHEY and CDR2 is SMNVEV (reference sequence). V gave up 2 bases and J gave up 3 bases; unmatched junction bases: 1. The CDR3 runs to 15 residues. CDR3 region: CASSLRDRGHTEAFF. CDR3 coding DNA: TGTGCCAGCAGTTTACGGGACAGGGGGCACACTGAAGCTTTCTTT.

In DNA form, the CDR3 reads TGTGCCAGCAGTTACGGGACAGGGTTTCAGCCCCAGCATTTT. Translating gives CASSYGTGFQPQHF. The J gene is TRBJ1-5, the V gene TRBV6-6; 9 positions agree with TRBD1. Trimming took 2 bases from V and 6 from J; bases not matched to a gene: 2. Per germline, CDR1 MNHNY and CDR2 SVGAGI (reference sequence). The CDR3 consists of 14 residues.

The V call is TRBV7-2, the J call TRBJ2-2; the match to TRBD1 covers 10 bases. With 3 bases clipped from V and 6 bases from J, the junction kept 16 bases outside the gene matches. Per germline, CDR1 SGHTA and CDR2 FQGNSA. The CDR3 is made up of 19 amino acids. The CDR3 DNA sequence: TGTGCCAGCAGCTTGAGACAGGGGGCCTTCTTTGCCGCGGCCGGGGAGCTGTTTTTT. This codes for CASSLRQGAFFAAAGELFF.

The chain is built from TRBV13 and TRBJ2-7; 9 bases are a match to TRBD1. V trimming: 5 bases; J trimming: 0 bases; junction bases outside the gene matches: 2. This CDR3 comprises 14 residues. Germline CDR1 is PRHDT and CDR2 is FYEKMQ (reference sequence). CDR3 bases: TGTGCCAGCAGCCTGACAGGGGGCTCCTACGAGCAGTACTTC. Its translation: CASSLTGGSYEQYF.

On this clone itself: A junction end diverges from the germline sequence, so it may reflect a read error. This same CDR3 is encoded by further DNA sequences in the sample. This chain joins TRBV25-1 and TRBJ2-7; D may be TRBD2 (6 bases). The CDR3 is made up of 16 amino acids. Germline loops: CDR1 MGHDK, CDR2 SYGVNS. CDR3 loop: CASSEGRDWNFGEQYF. CDR3 in DNA: TGTGCCAGTAGTGAGGGCCGGGACTGGAATTTTGGTGAGCAGTACTTC.

This clone turned up a few times. This chain links TRBV2 with TRBJ1-5, with no clear D. Germline CDR1 and CDR2: SNHLY and FYNNEI. The CDR3 totals 13 residues. V lost 2 bases, J lost 4 bases, and 6 bases lay in between. The CDR3 DNA sequence: TGTGCCAGCAGTGAATGGAGAAATCAGCCCCAGCATTTT. The encoded protein is CASSEWRNQPQHF. Together with reference TRBV2 and TRBJ1-5, the CDR3 gives the full variable domain: EPEVTQTPSHQVTQMGQEVILRCVPISNHLYFYWYRQILGQKVEFLVSFYNNEISEKSEIFDDQFSVERPDGSNFTLKIRSTKLEDSAMYFCASSEWRNQPQHFGDGTRLSIL.

The J gene is TRBJ1-2, the V gene TRBV28; tentative D call: TRBD1 (6 bases). The CDR3 is 19 amino acids. Trimming took off 2 bases at V and 5 bases at J, with 27 bases between the two ends. Looked up from germline, CDR1 is MDHEN and CDR2 is SYDVKM. In nucleotides, the CDR3 is TGTGCCAGCAGTTTAAGCGCCGGTCTCCGGACAGCTGGTCGGTATGGCTACACCTTC. Amino acids: CASSLSAGLRTAGRYGYTF.

The chain recombines TRBV7-2 with TRBJ1-3; D might be TRBD1 (6 bases). V was clipped by 5 bases and J by 0 bases, with 14 bases between them. The CDR3 spans 16 residues. CDR1 is SGHTA and CDR2 is FQGNSA in the germline V gene. The CDR3 is CASSHLQGSSGNTIYF. DNA for the CDR3: TGTGCCAGCAGCCACCTACAGGGAAGCTCTGGAAACACCATATATTTT. The full variable domain, with the rest looked up from reference TRBV7-2 and TRBJ1-3, is GAGVSQSPSNKVTEKGKDVELRCDPISGHTALYWYRQSLGQGLEFLIYFQGNSAPDKSGLPSDRFSAERTGGSVSTLTIQRTQQEDSAVYLCASSHLQGSSGNTIYFGEGSWLTVV.

The V call is TRBV4-1, the J call TRBJ2-5; D remains unclear. The germline V and J ends were trimmed by 1 base and 5 bases, with 17 bases remaining between them. The CDR3 contains 16 residues. The germline CDR1 and CDR2 sequences are MGHRA and YSYEKL. This chain's CDR3 is CASSQAFARDRETQYF. The DNA for the CDR3 is TGCGCCAGCAGCCAAGCCTTTGCCCGCGATCGGGAGACCCAGTACTTC.

The V and J genes are TRBV5-1 and TRBJ2-2; D call uncertain. V lost 4 bases to trimming and J lost 4 bases, with 14 bases between them. The CDR3 has 15 amino acids. Germline V gene sequence: CDR1 SGHRS, CDR2 YFSETQ. This chain's CDR3 is CASSTPMAATGELFF. CDR3 sequence (DNA): TGCGCCAGCAGCACACCTATGGCGGCCACCGGGGAGCTGTTTTTT.

This clone was recorded once. The rearrangement links TRBV27 to TRBJ1-5; D ambiguous. The germline V gene encodes CDR1 MNHEY and CDR2 SMNVEV (reference sequence). Deletions cut 3 bases from V and 0 bases from J, with 24 bases between. This CDR3 comprises 20 residues. The DNA for the CDR3 is TGTGCCAGCAGTTTTTTACCGCTGGATAACCTTGACAATAGCAATCAGCCCCAGCATTTT. It encodes CASSFLPLDNLDNSNQPQHF.

This clone showed up just a few times. This chain connects TRBV7-9 to TRBJ1-1, with a tentative D call TRBD1 (5 bases). Looked up from germline, CDR1 is SEHNR and CDR2 is FQNEAQ (reference sequence). The CDR3 contains 13 residues. The V end was cut by 6 bases, the J end by 0 bases, with 8 bases between. CDR3 sequence (DNA): TGTGCCAGCAGTCGGGGGGTGAACACTGAAGCTTTCTTT. It is translated as CASSRGVNTEAFF.